The entry that follows covers one TCR beta chain sequence. The V end was cut by 7 bases, the J end by 6 bases, with 11 bases between. The CDR3 is 13 residues long. CDR1 and CDR2 (germline): SGHNT, YYREEE (reference sequence). The data stem from a study of blood T cell repertoires in COVID-19. The table came from immunoSEQ multiplex PCR; TCRdb's copy has only in-frame clones and leaves some out. Of a few hundred thousand clones listed, about 83% are singletons. The receptor was isolated from an older man with acute or convalescent COVID-19. This chain connects TRBV5-4 to TRBJ1-6; D gene ambiguous. The sample was peripheral blood. CDR3 sequence: CASAEEVNSPLHF. CDR3 bases: TGTGCCAGCGCAGAGGAGGTTAATTCACCCCTCCACTTT.